The 20 T cell receptor beta chains listed next were all sequenced from one sample in a study of shared clonotypes between healthy human individuals. This table comes from immunoSEQ multiplex PCR, and its TCRdb copy is limited to in-frame clones, with some not included. The sample consists of more than 1.2 million clones, just under 99% of them appearing once. Material for sequencing was naive CD4+ T cells sorted from blood. Described subset: CD45RA+ positively selected. The origin of the receptors is a man aged 25 to 45 in good health.

The chain joins TRBV5-4 to TRBJ2-5, with D uncertain. This CDR3 contains 12 residues. CDR1 SGHNT and CDR2 YYREEE come from the germline V gene (reference sequence). With 1 base removed from V and 4 bases from J, the gap between germline ends came to 5 bases. The CDR3, as DNA: TGTGCCAGCAGCTTGTGGGCAGAGACCCAGTACTTC. Its protein product is CASSLWAETQYF.

The V call is TRBV14, the J call TRBJ2-5, with TRBD2 matching 15 bases. Per germline, CDR1 SGHDN and CDR2 FVKESK. J lost 2 bases, V lost 4 bases, and 5 bases had no gene match. The CDR3 length is 17 residues. The CDR3 spells CASSRGLAGGRQETQYF. CDR3 bases: TGTGCCAGCAGCCGGGGACTAGCGGGAGGCCGGCAAGAGACCCAGTACTTC.

The V call is TRBV2, the J call TRBJ2-3, with 7 nucleotides matching TRBD2. Germline V CDR1 and CDR2: SNHLY, FYNNEI. The CDR3 contains 15 residues. V shed 10 bases and J 4 bases; nucleotides not matched to a gene: 14. The CDR3 DNA sequence: TGTGCCACCGAAACCGGGACTACCCCCCCAGATACGCAGTATTTT. Residues: CATETGTTPPDTQYF.

The chain is built from TRBV5-4 and TRBJ2-2; no reliable D call. Trimming shortened V by 4 bases and J by 5 bases, and 15 bases separated the two germline ends. Germline V gene sequence: CDR1 SGHNT, CDR2 YYREEE (reference sequence). The CDR3 runs to 15 residues. The CDR3 coding sequence is TGTGCCAGCAGCATATTAACCAAGGGAACCGGGGAGCTGTTTTTT. It is translated as CASSILTKGTGELFF.

The chain is built from TRBV18 and TRBJ2-6; either TRBD1 or TRBD2 may supply D (5 bases each). Germline CDR1 KGHSH, CDR2 LQKENI. CDR3 length: 15 residues. Trimming left V 5 bases short and J 4 bases short, with 12 bases between. As DNA, the CDR3 is TGTGCCAGCTCATTGGGGACCGGAGGGGCCAACGTCCTGACTTTC. This codes for CASSLGTGGANVLTF.

Note on this clone: The same CDR3 is also encoded by other DNA sequences in this sample. This sequence joins TRBV6-5 and TRBJ2-3; D unresolved. CDR3 length equals 11 residues. Per germline, CDR1 MNHEY and CDR2 SVGAGI. Deletions cut 5 bases from V and 3 bases from J, with 3 bases between. CDR3 DNA: TGTGCCAGCAGTCTTACAGATACGCAGTATTTT. Amino acids: CASSLTDTQYF.

The chain links TRBV19 to TRBJ2-1, with a tentative D call TRBD1 (7 bases). This CDR3 is 17 amino acids long. Trimming pared 5 bases from V and 3 bases from J, leaving 20 bases between. Per the germline V gene, CDR1 is LNHDA and CDR2 is SQIVND (reference sequence). CDR3 residues: CASSSLKTGTVYNEQFF. CDR3 nucleotide sequence: TGTGCCAGTAGTTCCCTCAAGACAGGGACTGTCTACAATGAGCAGTTCTTC. The variable domain in full, completed from reference TRBV19 and TRBJ2-1, reads DGGITQSPKYLFRKEGQNVTLSCEQNLNHDAMYWYRQDPGQGLRLIYYSQIVNDFQKGDIAEGYSVSREKKESFPLTVTSAQKNPTAFYLCASSSLKTGTVYNEQFFGPGTRLTVL.

This rearrangement joins TRBV30 to TRBJ1-5; 8 nucleotides line up with TRBD1. This CDR3 is 16 amino acids long. V gave up 1 base and J gave up 7 bases; unmatched junction bases: 12. Germline loops: CDR1 GTSNPN, CDR2 SVGIG (reference sequence). The CDR3 spells CAWSGPGTGAGQPQHF. The CDR3 DNA reads TGTGCCTGGAGTGGGCCCGGGACAGGAGCCGGCCAGCCCCAGCATTTT.

The chain combines TRBV6-1 with TRBJ2-7; 10 positions agree with TRBD2. Looked up from germline, CDR1 is MNHNS and CDR2 is SASEGT. The trim removed 3 bases at V and 4 bases at J, leaving 12 bases unmatched. CDR3 length: 17 residues. Here the CDR3 reads CASSEGPLAGRGYEQYF. The CDR3 DNA reads TGTGCCAGCAGTGAGGGCCCACTAGCGGGAAGGGGGTACGAGCAGTACTTC.

The chain has TRBV18 and TRBJ2-3, with 7 bases matching TRBD1. This CDR3 has 15 residues. The V gene's germline CDR1 is KGHSH and CDR2 LQKENI. The V gene end was trimmed by 3 bases and the J gene end by 4 bases; junction bases not matched to a gene: 7. The CDR3 region is CASSPLQGLADTQYF. The DNA for the CDR3 is TGTGCCAGCTCACCCCTACAGGGGCTCGCAGATACGCAGTATTTT.

The chain joins TRBV5-4 to TRBJ2-7, with a weak D call TRBD2 (6 bases). CDR3 length: 14 amino acids. Germline CDR1 is SGHNT and CDR2 is YYREEE (reference sequence). V was pared by 0 bases and J by 3 bases, with 10 bases between. This chain's CDR3 is CASSLVGRDYEQYF. In DNA, the CDR3 is TGTGCCAGCAGCTTGGTAGGGCGGGACTACGAGCAGTACTTC.

The chain combines TRBV2 with TRBJ2-5, with TRBD1 as a possible D gene (5 bases). The V end lost 6 bases, the J end lost 4 bases, and 24 bases lay between the germline ends. Germline V gene data show CDR1 as SNHLY and CDR2 as FYNNEI. The CDR3 is 17 amino acids. CDR3 in DNA: TGTGCCAGCAGACCAGCAAGAAAACATCAGGGATTAGAGACCCAGTACTTC. Translation: CASRPARKHQGLETQYF.

The V gene is TRBV28, the J gene TRBJ2-1, with D tentatively TRBD1 or TRBD2 (5 bases each). V lost 3 bases and J lost 5, with 17 bases in between. Per the germline V gene, CDR1 is MDHEN and CDR2 is SYDVKM. The CDR3 length is 16 residues. The CDR3 sequence: CASSFLFGTKNNEQFF. Written as DNA, the CDR3 is TGTGCCAGCAGTTTTTTATTCGGGACCAAAAACAATGAGCAGTTCTTC.

The chain recombines TRBV7-8 with TRBJ1-4; the D is unclear. V dropped 1 base and J dropped 11 bases, with 17 bases sitting between them. The CDR3 length is 15 residues. CDR1 SGHVS and CDR2 FQNEAQ come from the germline V gene. The CDR3 reads CASSLERAPGMKLFF. The CDR3 region has the DNA TGTGCCAGCAGCTTAGAAAGGGCGCCGGGGATGAAACTGTTTTTT.

V usage is TRBV5-6 and J usage is TRBJ2-5; D is unclear. The CDR3 extends over 14 amino acids. V shed 2 bases and J shed 5 bases, with 13 bases lying between them. Germline-derived CDR1 and CDR2 are SGHDT and YYEEEE. CDR3 DNA sequence: TGTGCCAGCAGCTTACGCCGGATAACGGAGACCCAGTACTTC. Translation: CASSLRRITETQYF.

The rearrangement links TRBV19 to TRBJ1-5; D unresolved. The ends were cut back, 8 bases at V and 2 bases at J, with 7 bases in the middle. Germline lookup yields CDR1 LNHDA and CDR2 SQIVND (reference sequence). The CDR3 sequence is 12 residues long. CDR3 sequence: CASRRGNQPQHF. For the CDR3, the DNA is TGTGCCAGTCGTCGGGGCAATCAGCCCCAGCATTTT.

The chain couples TRBV18 to TRBJ1-5; D possibly corresponds to TRBD1 (6 bases). Germline CDR1 reads KGHSH; CDR2 reads LQKENI. This CDR3 is 17 amino acids long. Trimming took off 4 bases at V and 0 bases at J, with 16 bases between the two ends. The CDR3 region is CASSHSDRPYSNQPQHF. CDR3 DNA sequence: TGTGCCAGCTCACATTCCGACAGGCCGTATAGCAATCAGCCCCAGCATTTT.

Here the CDR3 DNA reads TGTGCCTGGCAGGGATCAGGGTCCCACGAGCAGTACTTC. This gives the protein CAWQGSGSHEQYF. This rearrangement joins TRBV30 to TRBJ2-7; possibly TRBD1 for D (5 bases). The CDR3 has 13 residues. Germline V CDR1 and CDR2: GTSNPN, SVGIG (reference sequence). Trimming removed 5 bases at V and 5 bases at J, with 16 bases between.

V and J are TRBV9 and TRBJ1-2; D uncertain. Trimming left V 0 bases short and J 8 bases short, with 11 bases between. The CDR3 sequence is 13 residues long. CDR1 is SGDLS, CDR2 YYNGEE, per germline. The CDR3 here is CASSVAPLNGYTF. The CDR3 DNA reads as TGTGCCAGCAGCGTAGCACCTCTGAACGGCTACACCTTC.

V and J are TRBV4-1 and TRBJ1-1; D is possibly TRBD1 (6 bases). V lost 0 bases and J 1 base, leaving 9 bases between the germline ends. The CDR3 contains 15 residues. Germline CDR1 MGHRA, CDR2 YSYEKL. The CDR3 nucleotides are TGCGCCAGCAGCCAAGAAATGGGACAGAACACTGAAGCTTTCTTT. It translates to CASSQEMGQNTEAFF.